This T cell receptor beta chain is drawn from a study of shared clonotypes between healthy human individuals. The wider study: There were three CD4 naive, three CD4 memory, two CD8 naive and one CD8 memory plates per donor.

Broader study findings: Clonotypes that were shared across a few donors made up roughly 5% of naive CD4 clonotypes. As a rule, naive subsets had a larger estimated richness than memory subsets.

The germline V gene encodes CDR1 SGHRS and CDR2 YFSETQ. There are 17 residues in the CDR3. V shed 2 bases, J shed 2 bases, and the junction held 10 bases outside the gene matches. Into CD45RA+ naive and CD45RA-negative memory subsets, the CD4+ cells were split. Sequencing was performed with immunoSEQ multiplex PCR; in TCRdb, only in-frame clones are kept and a portion is missing. This sample yields millions of clones, of which around 94% are seen a single time; 0.13% to 0.15% belongs to the top ten. Concerning this clone itself: Its antigen remains unknown.

The chain employs TRBV5-1 and TRBJ2-7; 10 bases are shared with TRBD2. This TCR was sampled from a man between 18 and 35 years old in good health. The sequencing input was naive CD4+ T cells sorted from blood. Subset specified: CD45RA+ positively selected. DNA for the CDR3: TGCGCCAGCAGCTTCTCGGCCGCTAGCGGGAGTCCCTACGAGCAGTACTTC. It yields the protein CASSFSAASGSPYEQYF.